The clone carrying this TCR beta chain was counted many times. What it recognizes is unknown. The data are from a study of regulatory T cells in long-lasting Graves disease. About the research overall: Graves' disease counted as persistent after over 5 years of antithyroid drugs with positive TSH receptor antibodies. Study-level findings and limits: Tissue studied was limited to peripheral blood, excluding thyroid tissue.

Combining iRepertoire HTBI primers with Arm-PCR of CDR3 regions, the authors built TCR beta libraries. TCRdb itself ran the multiplex PCR reads through MiXCR, one entry per CDR3 protein. The data hold fewer than 450,000 distinct CDR3 sequences, with 23% observed a single time. The sample's time point: persistent/refractory GD, antithyroid drugs over 5 years with positive TRAb. The TCR library was made from RNA extracted from PBMCs. The specimen was peripheral blood mononuclear cells (PBMCs), collected when the disease was refractory, from a patient treated with antithyroid drugs. This receptor was identified in a female donor with Graves disease.

CDR3 amino acids: CASSDRGRWGRETQYF. The CDR3 DNA reads TGTGCCAGCAGTGATAGGGGACGGTGGGGTAGGGAGACCCAGTACTTC. This chain connects TRBV2 to TRBJ2-5; the D gene could be TRBD1 or TRBD2 (5 bases each). The length of the CDR3 is 16 residues. In germline, CDR1 is SNHLY, CDR2 FYNNEI. V was shortened by 3 bases and J by 5 bases, with 19 bases between the two germline ends.